Shown below are 29 T cell receptor beta chains from a single sample sequenced in a study of molecular identifiers for immune sequencing clone quantification. Using its own MiXCR run on the PCR reads, TCRdb lists one record per CDR3 protein. Altogether 75,000 to 95,000 distinct CDR3 sequences are present, 20% to 30% being singletons, with the ten largest covering 0.78%. Input material: naive CD8+ T cells from blood, with Jurkat cell RNA spiked in. Subset of the sample: FACS-sorted CD8+CD4-CCR7+CD45RA+ naive T cells. The receptors were sampled from a human donor in good health. Some libraries in this study had Jurkat cell RNA spiked in.

The table lists this clonotype with many counts. The chain links TRBV7-2 to TRBJ2-1; 13 bases match TRBD2. J was trimmed by 4 bases and V by 2 bases; bases with no gene match: 5. CDR3 length: 17 residues. The germline gives CDR1 SGHTA, CDR2 FQGNSA. The CDR3 protein is CASSLQLAGGPYNEQFF. The CDR3 coding sequence is TGTGCCAGCAGCTTACAACTAGCGGGGGGGCCTTACAATGAGCAGTTCTTC.

This clonotype appeared many times. CDR3: CASSLVSNTEAFF. CDR3 coding DNA: TGCGCCAGCAGCTTGGTGAGCAACACTGAAGCTTTCTTT. This chain uses TRBV5-1 with TRBJ1-1; no reliable D call. Looked up from germline, CDR1 is SGHRS and CDR2 is YFSETQ. V lost 0 bases to trimming and J lost 2 bases, with 5 bases between them. The CDR3 is 13 residues long. The full variable domain, with the rest looked up from reference TRBV5-1 and TRBJ1-1, is KAGVTQTPRYLIKTRGQQVTLSCSPISGHRSVSWYQQTPGQGLQFLFEYFSETQRNKGNFPGRFSGRQFSNSRSEMNVSTLELGDSALYLCASSLVSNTEAFFGQGTRLTVV.

The sample holds a few counts of this clonotype. The CDR3 loop reads CSAAGTAAYEQYF. CDR3 sequence (DNA): TGCAGTGCCGCGGGGACTGCCGCCTACGAGCAGTACTTC. The rearrangement joins TRBV20-1 to TRBJ2-7; possibly TRBD2 for D (6 bases). Germline V gene data show CDR1 as DFQATT and CDR2 as SNEGSKA (reference sequence). The CDR3 is 13 amino acids. V was shortened by 6 bases and J by 2 bases, with 14 bases between the two germline ends.

On this clonotype itself: This may be a read error: a much more frequent sequence differs by one nucleotide. The V gene is TRBV29-1, the J gene TRBJ2-1; D unclear. CDR1 is SQVTM, CDR2 ANQGSEA, per germline. This CDR3 has 8 residues. Trimming stripped 8 bases from V and 8 bases from J, with 4 bases between. CDR3 loop: CSSHEQFF. For the CDR3, the DNA is TGCAGCAGTCATGAGCAGTTCTTC.

This clonotype appeared a few times. This chain joins TRBV6-2 or TRBV6-3 and TRBJ1-1, with D possibly matching TRBD1 (5 bases). Germline CDR1 is MNHEY and CDR2 is SVGEGT. This CDR3 contains 14 residues. The ends were cut back, 6 bases at V and 8 bases at J, with 19 bases in the middle. The CDR3 sequence is CASSQNPDRVEAFF. As DNA, the CDR3 is TGTGCCAGCAGCCAAAACCCCGACAGAGTGGAAGCTTTCTTT.

This clonotype was counted ten times or more. The V call is TRBV19, the J call TRBJ2-7, with 7 bases lining up with TRBD1. There are 14 residues in the CDR3. Germline CDR1 reads LNHDA; CDR2 reads SQIVND (reference sequence). J was trimmed by 1 base and V by 5 bases; bases with no gene match: 5. The CDR3 bases are TGTGCCAGTAGTGCAGGGACAGCTTCCTACGAGCAGTACTTC. Translated: CASSAGTASYEQYF. The full variable domain, rest sourced from reference TRBV19 and TRBJ2-7, is DGGITQSPKYLFRKEGQNVTLSCEQNLNHDAMYWYRQDPGQGLRLIYYSQIVNDFQKGDIAEGYSVSREKKESFPLTVTSAQKNPTAFYLCASSAGTASYEQYFGPGTRLTVT.

Comment on this clonotype: One base away lies a much larger clone, so this may be a sequencing read error. The chain links TRBV4-3 to TRBJ2-7, with TRBD1 matching over 7 bases. The DNA end is more similar to TRBJ2-1, so the J call may be wrong. CDR1 is LGHNA and CDR2 is YSLEER in the germline V gene. The CDR3 runs to 15 residues. The CDR3 protein is CASSQDPGQRSEQFF. The CDR3 DNA reads as TGCGCCAGCAGCCAAGACCCGGGACAGCGATCCGAGCAGTTCTTC.

The chain joins TRBV19 to TRBJ2-7; perhaps TRBD1 as D (5 bases). The germline gives CDR1 LNHDA, CDR2 SQIVND (reference sequence). Deletions cut 6 bases from V and 6 bases from J, with 18 bases between. The CDR3 extends over 14 amino acids. This chain's CDR3 is CASSEEPVRAEQYF. As DNA, the CDR3 is TGTGCCAGTAGCGAGGAGCCAGTCAGGGCCGAGCAGTACTTC.

This clonotype was observed at least ten times. J is TRBJ1-1 and V is TRBV9, with D tentatively TRBD1 (5 bases). The germline CDR1 and CDR2 sequences are SGDLS and YYNGEE. Trimming shortened V by 0 bases and J by 3 bases, and 15 bases separated the two germline ends. This CDR3 comprises 16 residues. DNA of the CDR3: TGTGCCAGCAGCGTAGGGGGGGATTTTGTGTACACTGAAGCTTTCTTT. Protein sequence: CASSVGGDFVYTEAFF.

This clonotype was detected ten times or more. The chain is built from TRBV6-2 or TRBV6-3 and TRBJ1-1; TRBD1 aligns across 10 bases. Germline V gene lookup returns CDR1 MNHEY and CDR2 SVGEGT. This CDR3 is 15 amino acids long. V lost 7 bases and J lost 0; bases outside the gene matches: 5. As DNA, the CDR3 is TGTGCCAGCATCGGGGACAGGGGAATGAACACTGAAGCTTTCTTT. It translates to CASIGDRGMNTEAFF.

This rearrangement joins TRBV3-1 to TRBJ2-1; TRBD2 agrees at 7 bases. There are 13 residues in the CDR3. V lost 1 base to trimming and J lost 9 bases; unmatched junction nucleotides: 3. CDR1 and CDR2 from the germline V gene are LGHDT and YNNKEL (reference sequence). The CDR3 reads CASSQVGGGEQFF. The CDR3 DNA is TGTGCCAGCAGCCAAGTTGGGGGGGGTGAGCAGTTCTTC.

A single count supports this clonotype. An end of the junction differs from the germline gene, which may be a read error. The V call is TRBV4-3, the J call TRBJ2-7, with 10 bases lining up with TRBD2. The CDR3 runs to 16 residues. Germline V gives CDR1 LGHNA, CDR2 YSLEER. DNA of the CDR3: TGCGCCGGCAGCCAAGATTGGACTAGCGGTCCCTACGAGCAGTACTTC. Translating gives CAGSQDWTSGPYEQYF.

Worth noting for this clonotype: This may come from a read error, since a much larger clone is one base off. The chain is built from TRBV3-1 and TRBJ2-3; no definite D call. The CDR3 consists of 14 residues. Trimming shortened V by 1 base and J by 2 bases, and 7 bases separated the two germline ends. The germline V gene has CDR1 LGHDT and CDR2 YNNKEL (reference sequence). CDR3 nucleotide sequence: TGTGCCAGCAGCCAAGGACGACCCACAGATACGCAGTATTTT. Its translation is CASSQGRPTDTQYF.

This clonotype came up a few times. This chain uses TRBV27 with TRBJ1-2; TRBD1 might be the D (5 bases). The ends were cut back, 2 bases at V and 1 base at J, with 8 bases in the middle. Germline V gives CDR1 MNHEY, CDR2 SMNVEV (reference sequence). The length of the CDR3 is 14 residues. The DNA for the CDR3 is TGTGCCAGCAGTTTAGGGACTAGTAACTATGGCTACACCTTC. This gives the protein CASSLGTSNYGYTF.

This clonotype was counted only a few times. The V and J genes are TRBV27 and TRBJ1-5; tentative D call: TRBD1 (5 bases). This CDR3 region has 14 residues. Trimming took 5 bases from V and 6 from J, leaving 14 bases between them. CDR1 is MNHEY, CDR2 SMNVEV, per germline (reference sequence). Here the CDR3 reads CASSPQGRGQPQHF. DNA for the CDR3: TGTGCCAGCAGTCCCCAGGGAAGGGGTCAGCCCCAGCATTTT.

This clonotype was counted at least ten times. The chain carries TRBV6-6 and TRBJ2-7; TRBD1 matches 10 bases. V was pared by 5 bases and J by 5 bases, with 6 bases of the junction left unmatched. The germline CDR1 and CDR2 sequences are MNHNY and SVGAGI (reference sequence). CDR3 length equals 14 residues. CDR3 sequence: CASSEGQGSDEQYF. The CDR3 coding sequence is TGTGCCAGCAGTGAGGGACAGGGGAGCGACGAGCAGTACTTC.

This clonotype was seen repeatedly, ten times or more. The chain combines TRBV7-2 with TRBJ2-1; 9 bases are shared with TRBD2. V shed 4 bases, J shed 3 bases, and the junction held 10 bases outside the gene matches. CDR1 and CDR2 (germline): SGHTA, FQGNSA. This CDR3 has 17 residues. The CDR3 reads CASSSRGGTSSYNEQFF. The CDR3, as DNA: TGTGCCAGCAGCTCTCGGGGCGGGACTAGCAGCTACAATGAGCAGTTCTTC.

The chain joins TRBV27 to TRBJ2-1; 16 bases are shared with TRBD2. Germline CDR1 is MNHEY and CDR2 is SMNVEV (reference sequence). The CDR3 extends over 17 amino acids. The trim removed 4 bases at V and 1 base at J, leaving 1 base unmatched. The CDR3: CASSSGLAGGSYNEQFF. CDR3 bases: TGTGCCAGCAGTTCGGGACTAGCGGGAGGGTCCTACAATGAGCAGTTCTTC.

There are many counts of this clonotype. V usage is TRBV4-3 and J usage is TRBJ2-3, with D unresolved. This CDR3 contains 15 residues. Between the trimmed V and J ends, which lost 0 bases and 6 bases, there was a span of 13 bases. Germline-derived CDR1 and CDR2 are LGHNA and YSLEER. The CDR3 loop reads CASSQEGRPTDTQYF. The CDR3 DNA reads TGCGCCAGCAGCCAAGAGGGCCGACCCACCGATACGCAGTATTTT.

This clonotype showed up just a few times. The chain combines TRBV19 with TRBJ1-1; D unclear. The V and J ends lost 8 bases and 1 base respectively, with 5 bases between them. Germline-derived CDR1 and CDR2 are LNHDA and SQIVND (reference sequence). The CDR3 consists of 11 residues. For the CDR3, the DNA is TGTGCCAGTGCGAGGAACACTGAAGCTTTCTTT. It specifies CASARNTEAFF.

In the case of this clonotype: This could be a read error, since a much larger clone is one nucleotide away. The rearrangement links TRBV14 to TRBJ2-7; TRBD2 might be the D (6 bases). Germline-derived CDR1 and CDR2 are SGHDN and FVKESK. This CDR3 has 15 residues. The ends were cut back, 4 bases at V and 5 bases at J, with 18 bases in the middle. DNA of the CDR3: TGTGCCAGCAGCCCGGGACTCCCGTGGGCCCACGAGCAGTACTTC. Translating it yields CASSPGLPWAHEQYF.

This clonotype appeared many times. This chain links TRBV7-9 with TRBJ2-5; D is perhaps TRBD1 (6 bases). CDR1 and CDR2 (germline): SEHNR, FQNEAQ (reference sequence). The length of the CDR3 is 13 residues. The ends were cut back, 4 bases at V and 2 bases at J, with 8 bases in the middle. The CDR3 here is CASSSGQQETQYF. The CDR3 coding sequence is TGTGCCAGCAGCTCGGGACAACAAGAGACCCAGTACTTC.

This clonotype has at least ten counts. The rearrangement uses TRBV19 and TRBJ2-3; 7 nucleotides match TRBD2. Germline V gene lookup returns CDR1 LNHDA and CDR2 SQIVND (reference sequence). The CDR3 runs 14 residues. Losses at the gene ends were 5 bases for V and 3 bases for J; bases not matched to a gene: 5. CDR3 coding DNA: TGTGCCAGTAGTGCGGGGGTTTTGACAGATACGCAGTATTTT. It is translated as CASSAGVLTDTQYF.

As to this clonotype: This may stem from a read error, because a much larger clone lies one nucleotide away. The chain combines TRBV14 with TRBJ2-7; tentatively, D is TRBD2 (5 bases). The CDR3 is made up of 15 amino acids. Trimming removed 3 bases at V and 11 bases at J, with 23 bases between. Per germline, CDR1 SGHDN and CDR2 FVKESK. The CDR3 sequence is CASSHPTGGLSKEYF. DNA for the CDR3: TGTGCCAGCAGCCACCCAACTGGCGGGCTAAGCAAGGAGTACTTC.

This clonotype was counted a single time. A much larger clone lies a single base off, so this may be a read error. The J gene is TRBJ2-3, the V gene TRBV28, with TRBD1 as a possible D gene (6 bases). The V gene lost 4 bases and the J gene lost 4 bases, with 24 bases spanning the gap. Germline loops: CDR1 MDHEN, CDR2 SYDVKM. There are 18 residues in the CDR3. CDR3 sequence: CASSWGPGEEVIADTQYF. The DNA of the CDR3 is TGTGCCAGCAGTTGGGGGCCGGGCGAGGAGGTTATTGCAGATACGCAGTATTTT.

This clonotype was recorded at least ten times. The chain recombines TRBV28 with TRBJ2-3, with D perhaps being TRBD1 or TRBD2 (5 bases each). The ends were cut back, 8 bases at V and 0 bases at J, with 6 bases in the middle. The V gene's germline CDR1 is MDHEN and CDR2 SYDVKM. The CDR3 has 12 residues. DNA for the CDR3: TGTGCCAGCCGGGACAGCACAGATACGCAGTATTTT. It encodes CASRDSTDTQYF.

This clonotype occurred a few times. For the CDR3, the DNA is TGTGCCAGCAGCTCGACCACAGGGGGCGGGGATGGCTACACCTTC. Protein sequence: CASSSTTGGGDGYTF. This chain connects TRBV7-2 to TRBJ1-2, with 9 bases matching TRBD1. The CDR3 is 15 amino acids. Looked up from germline, CDR1 is SGHTA and CDR2 is FQGNSA. V shed 4 bases and J 6 bases; nucleotides not matched to a gene: 9.

V gene TRBV2 combines with J gene TRBJ2-5, with D uncertain. Germline values: CDR1 SNHLY, CDR2 FYNNEI. V was trimmed by 4 bases and J by 0 bases, leaving 9 bases between them. This CDR3 region has 14 residues. CDR3 coding DNA: TGTGCCAGCAGTGGTGGCAACAACCAAGAGACCCAGTACTTC. Translation gives CASSGGNNQETQYF.

In this sample, this clonotype turned up many times. V is TRBV9 and J is TRBJ2-3, with TRBD1 as a possible D gene (5 bases). In germline, CDR1 is SGDLS, CDR2 YYNGEE. CDR3 length equals 17 residues. Trimming cost V 3 bases and J 2 bases, with 19 bases left between them. CDR3 DNA sequence: TGTGCCAGCAGCGGAGCTCAGGGCATTCTTCTCACAGATACGCAGTATTTT. Encoded protein: CASSGAQGILLTDTQYF.